What follows are 24 T cell receptor beta chains derived from one specimen sequenced in a study of blood T cell repertoires in COVID-19. Repertoires were generated with immunoSEQ multiplex PCR, while TCRdb's copy carries only in-frame clones and drops some. The sample shows almost 400,000 clones, 80% to 90% of them seen only once. Sequencing was done on a sample of peripheral blood. The receptors derive from a woman aged 60 to 75 with COVID-19, enrolled during active disease.

V usage is TRBV5-6 and J usage is TRBJ2-7; possibly TRBD2 for D (7 bases). Germline CDR1 SGHDT, CDR2 YYEEEE. The CDR3 contains 15 residues. V lost 4 bases and J 5 bases, leaving 19 bases between the germline ends. The DNA for the CDR3 is TGTGCCAGCAGCCCCCTAGGGGGGGGTCCCCACGAGCAGTACTTC. Its translation: CASSPLGGGPHEQYF.

The chain is built from TRBV10-3 and TRBJ2-7; D may be TRBD1 (6 bases). Germline lookup yields CDR1 ENHRY and CDR2 SYGVKD. The CDR3 spans 15 residues. Trimming stripped 10 bases from V and 5 bases from J, with 24 bases between. In DNA, the CDR3 is TGTGCCACCACCTTAGGGGACACCCAGGGGAACGAGCAGTACTTC. Protein sequence: CATTLGDTQGNEQYF.

This clone was observed once. This chain connects TRBV29-1 to TRBJ1-1, with D perhaps TRBD1 (6 bases). In germline, CDR1 is SQVTM, CDR2 ANQGSEA. V gave up 6 bases and J gave up 2 bases, with 10 bases separating them. The CDR3 spans 12 residues. The chain's CDR3 is CSVATGNTEAFF. CDR3 nucleotides: TGCAGCGTAGCGACAGGAAACACTGAAGCTTTCTTT.

V and J are TRBV2 and TRBJ2-3; maybe TRBD1 (5 bases). The CDR3 totals 12 residues. V was pared by 2 bases and J by 13 bases, with 13 bases between. Germline-derived CDR1 and CDR2 are SNHLY and FYNNEI. The CDR3 nucleotides read TGTGCCAGCAGTGAACATCTGGGGCGAAAGTATTTT. Protein: CASSEHLGRKYF.

CDR3 DNA sequence: TGTGCCAGCAGCCCCGGACTACCGAGGGAGCAGTACTTC. This codes for CASSPGLPREQYF. This chain joins TRBV5-8 and TRBJ2-7, with D perhaps matching TRBD2 (6 bases). CDR1 is SGHTS, CDR2 YDEGEE, per germline. Trimming cost V 4 bases and J 7 bases, with 15 bases left between them. The CDR3 spans 13 residues.

The rearrangement uses TRBV19 and TRBJ2-2; weak D call: TRBD2 (5 bases). The CDR3 spans 14 residues. Germline V gene data show CDR1 as LNHDA and CDR2 as SQIVND (reference sequence). V was pared by 4 bases and J by 3 bases, with 9 bases between. CDR3 residues: CASSRSGDTGELFF. In DNA form, the CDR3 reads TGTGCCAGTAGTAGATCCGGGGACACCGGGGAGCTGTTTTTT.

CDR3 in amino acids: CASSPRRGGVTDTQYF. The DNA for the CDR3 is TGTGCCAGCAGCCCCCGCCGGGGGGGCGTCACAGATACGCAGTATTTT. The chain recombines TRBV3-1 (or the pseudogene TRBV3-2) with TRBJ2-3; 8 bases line up with TRBD2. The germline CDR1 and CDR2 sequences are LGHDT and YNNKEL (reference sequence). The CDR3 has 16 amino acids. J lost 2 bases, V lost 4 bases, and 8 bases had no gene match.

There are a few counts of this clone. The CDR3 DNA reads as TGTGCCAGCAGCCAAGGGTACTACACCGGGGAGCTGTTTTTT. Its protein is CASSQGYYTGELFF. V and J are TRBV3-1 (or the pseudogene TRBV3-2) and TRBJ2-2; D gene uncertain. Trimming removed 1 base from V and 3 bases from J, with 6 bases in between. The CDR3 covers 14 residues. From germline, CDR1 is LGHDT and CDR2 YNNKEL (reference sequence).

The chain is built from TRBV6-2 or TRBV6-3 and TRBJ2-7; 12 nucleotides match TRBD2. With V trimmed by 0 bases and J by 0 bases, 6 bases remained unmatched. Germline CDR1 reads MNHEY; CDR2 reads SVGEGT. This CDR3 region has 18 residues. CDR3 sequence reads: CASSYSKLAGGSSYEQYF. For the CDR3, the DNA is TGTGCCAGCAGTTACTCGAAGCTAGCGGGGGGGAGCTCCTACGAGCAGTACTTC.

This rearrangement joins TRBV18 to TRBJ1-1; no definite D call. CDR3 size: 13 residues. Trimming took 4 bases from V and 3 from J, leaving 9 bases between them. Per germline, CDR1 KGHSH and CDR2 LQKENI. Written as DNA, the CDR3 is TGTGCCAGCTCACTCCGTACGGACACTGAAGCTTTCTTT. It specifies CASSLRTDTEAFF.

The rearrangement uses TRBV28 and TRBJ2-7; weak D call: TRBD1 (6 bases). In germline, CDR1 is MDHEN, CDR2 SYDVKM. The germline V and J ends were trimmed by 2 bases and 6 bases, with 11 bases remaining between them. CDR3 length: 13 residues. CDR3 nucleotide sequence: TGTGCCAGCAGTTTACCCAGGGGCCGCGAGCAGTACTTC. Translation: CASSLPRGREQYF.

The rearrangement joins TRBV25-1 to TRBJ2-5, with a weak D call TRBD1 (5 bases). CDR3 size: 16 residues. Trimming cost V 2 bases and J 5 bases, with 18 bases left between them. Germline V gene sequence: CDR1 MGHDK, CDR2 SYGVNS. The CDR3 here is CASSEGKVAGRETQYF. As DNA, the CDR3 is TGTGCCAGCAGTGAAGGGAAGGTTGCAGGGCGGGAGACCCAGTACTTC.

The rearrangement links TRBV5-1 to TRBJ2-5; 12 bases fit TRBD2. V shed 7 bases, J shed 1 base, and the junction held 5 bases outside the gene matches. The CDR3 covers 15 residues. Germline CDR1 is SGHRS and CDR2 is YFSETQ. CDR3 nucleotides: TGCGCCAGCTTTGGACTAGCGGGGTCCCAAGAGACCCAGTACTTC. Translation gives CASFGLAGSQETQYF.

This chain connects TRBV18 to TRBJ2-3; 13 positions match TRBD2. The V and J ends lost 0 bases and 6 bases, in that order; junction bases with no gene match: 9. Germline V gives CDR1 KGHSH, CDR2 LQKENI. There are 18 residues in the CDR3. CDR3 nucleotides: TGTGCCAGCTCACCACCCCCGGGACTAGCGGGGCCGAGTGATACGCAGTATTTT. It encodes CASSPPPGLAGPSDTQYF.

The chain's CDR3 is CASSEAISGGFGEQYF. For the CDR3, the DNA is TGTGCCAGCAGTGAAGCAATCAGCGGGGGTTTCGGCGAGCAGTACTTC. This rearrangement joins TRBV6-1 to TRBJ2-7; 8 nucleotides align to TRBD2. CDR3 length: 16 amino acids. Germline V gene lookup returns CDR1 MNHNS and CDR2 SASEGT. The V and J ends lost 0 bases and 6 bases, in that order; junction bases with no gene match: 10.

The CDR3, as DNA: TGTGCCAGCAGCCAAGAGGTCAGGGGGCCGATCAACTATGGCTACACCTTC. This sequence encodes CASSQEVRGPINYGYTF. The chain combines TRBV3-1 (or the pseudogene TRBV3-2) with TRBJ1-2; TRBD1 matches 8 bases. This CDR3 spans 17 amino acids. Trimming at V came to 0 bases and at J to 2 bases, leaving 8 bases not matched to a gene. The germline CDR1 and CDR2 sequences are LGHDT and YNNKEL (reference sequence).

V and J are TRBV5-1 and TRBJ1-3; no clear D gene. Germline V gene data show CDR1 as SGHRS and CDR2 as YFSETQ. The CDR3 sequence is 15 residues long. V shed 0 bases and J shed 2 bases, with 9 bases lying between them. The CDR3 loop is CASSLEGGPGNTIYF. Written as DNA, the CDR3 is TGCGCCAGCAGCTTGGAAGGCGGTCCTGGAAACACCATATATTTT.

This chain connects TRBV4-1 to TRBJ2-2; 14 positions agree with TRBD2. With 2 bases clipped from V and 3 bases from J, the junction kept 8 bases outside the gene matches. Per germline, CDR1 MGHRA and CDR2 YSYEKL. CDR3 length equals 19 residues. The chain's CDR3 is CASSQSPGTSGGYTGELFF. The CDR3 DNA is TGCGCCAGCAGCCAAAGCCCGGGGACTAGCGGGGGTTACACCGGGGAGCTGTTTTTT.

V and J are TRBV28 and TRBJ2-3; 8 nucleotides align to TRBD2. Germline values: CDR1 MDHEN, CDR2 SYDVKM. Losses at the gene ends were 6 bases for V and 1 base for J; bases not matched to a gene: 6. The CDR3 contains 15 residues. CDR3 sequence reads: CASSPGGLGTDTQYF. The CDR3 coding sequence is TGTGCCAGCAGCCCGGGGGGGCTTGGCACAGATACGCAGTATTTT.

The chain recombines TRBV27 with TRBJ2-7; 15 bases align to TRBD2. Germline CDR1 reads MNHEY; CDR2 reads SMNVEV (reference sequence). CDR3 length equals 17 residues. Unmatched junction bases numbered 6, after V lost 5 bases and J lost 1 base. Here the CDR3 DNA reads TGTGCCAGCAGTACCTGGACTAGCGGGGGGGAGTCCTACGAGCAGTACTTC. Translation gives CASSTWTSGGESYEQYF.

The chain joins TRBV5-4 to TRBJ2-5; 16 bases fit TRBD2. The V gene end was trimmed by 0 bases and the J gene end by 6 bases; junction bases not matched to a gene: 11. The V gene's germline CDR1 is SGHNT and CDR2 YYREEE (reference sequence). This CDR3 region has 19 residues. The CDR3 spells CASSLDLGLAGGPGKTQYF. The CDR3 nucleotides are TGTGCCAGCAGCTTGGACTTGGGACTAGCGGGGGGGCCCGGGAAGACCCAGTACTTC.

The chain couples TRBV7-2 to TRBJ2-7, with 11 bases aligning to TRBD1. This CDR3 is built from 14 residues. Germline assignment: CDR1 SGHTA and CDR2 FQGNSA. The junction had 4 bases not matched to a gene; V was cut back by 5 bases and J by 4 bases. CDR3 sequence reads: CASSGGTGGYEQYF. DNA for the CDR3: TGTGCCAGCAGCGGAGGGACAGGGGGGTACGAGCAGTACTTC.

The V gene is TRBV11-2, the J gene TRBJ1-6; unclear D gene. V was shortened by 4 bases and J by 9 bases, with 28 bases between the two germline ends. Germline values: CDR1 SGHAT, CDR2 FQNNGV. This CDR3 has 19 residues. The CDR3 here is CASSSLGGWRRSGISPLHF. In DNA, the CDR3 is TGTGCCAGCAGCTCCCTAGGAGGCTGGCGCCGGTCGGGGATTTCACCCCTCCACTTT. The full variable domain, completed using reference TRBV11-2 and TRBJ1-6, is EAGVAQSPRYKIIEKRQSVAFWCNPISGHATLYWYQQILGQGPKLLIQFQNNGVVDDSQLPKDRFSAERLKGVDSTLKIQPAKLEDSAVYLCASSSLGGWRRSGISPLHFGNGTRLTVT.

The rearrangement uses TRBV27 and TRBJ2-1; 10 nucleotides agree with TRBD2. Germline V gene data show CDR1 as MNHEY and CDR2 as SMNVEV (reference sequence). The CDR3 extends over 15 amino acids. Trimming removed 8 bases from V and 1 base from J; junction bases left unmatched: 5. The DNA for the CDR3 is TGTGCCAGCTTACCAGCGGGGGGGTCCTACAATGAGCAGTTCTTC. Protein: CASLPAGGSYNEQFF.